These T cell receptor beta chains were read from a single sample in a study of blood T cell repertoires in COVID-19. Assay: immunoSEQ multiplex PCR; the TCRdb copy retains only in-frame clones and omits some. The sample carries 150,000 to 200,000 clones, around 80% recorded once. The material sequenced was peripheral blood. These receptors were obtained from a woman older than 75 with active or convalescent COVID-19. The CDR3 runs from the conserved cysteine through the conserved F or W. D genes are given only for firm matches. Expanded clones get a size class; other rows say once, few or many, or leave the size out.

d_gene,len,j_gene,abundance,v_gene,CDR3nt,CDR3aa
TRBD2,14,TRBJ2-7,many,TRBV5-1,TGCGCCAGCAGCCTAATCGGGGGGGCCTACGAGCAGTACTTC,CASSLIGGAYEQYF
TRBD2,16,TRBJ2-2,-,TRBV5-4,TGTGCCAGCAGCCGTAGCGGGGGGGTTGGCACCGGGGAGCTGTTTTTT,CASSRSGGVGTGELFF
-,14,TRBJ2-5,-,TRBV7-7,TGTGCTAGCAGCCCGCCGGGACTCAAAGAGACCCAGTACTTC,CASSPPGLKETQYF
-,14,TRBJ1-1,few,TRBV10-3,TGTGCCATCAGGGGGGCCGGAATGCCCCCTGAAGCTTTCTTT,CAIRGAGMPPEAFF
TRBD1,14,TRBJ1-2,-,TRBV7-2,TGTGCCAGCAGCTTGAACAGGGGCGACTATGGCTACACCTTC,CASSLNRGDYGYTF
TRBD1,17,TRBJ1-2,-,TRBV6-1,TGTGCCAGCAGTGAGGTCCCGGGACAGGGAATCCGTGGGGGCTACACCTTC,CASSEVPGQGIRGGYTF
-,14,TRBJ2-2,-,TRBV29-1,TGCAGCGTTGAAGCTTACAGATCCACCGGGGAGCTGTTTTTT,CSVEAYRSTGELFF
-,12,TRBJ2-7,-,TRBV28,TGTGCCAGCAGTGCTACCGACTACGAGCAGTACTTC,CASSATDYEQYF
TRBD2,13,TRBJ2-1,-,TRBV29-1,TGCAGCGTTGATGCGGGAGCGGCCAATGAGCAGTTCTTC,CSVDAGAANEQFF
-,15,TRBJ1-2,-,TRBV7-9,TGTGCCAGCAGCTTATCGACAGCCATTATCTATGGCTACACCTTC,CASSLSTAIIYGYTF
TRBD1,16,TRBJ2-2,-,TRBV7-9,TGTGCCAGCAGCCCACGACAGGGGGCGAACACCGGGGAGCTGTTTTTT,CASSPRQGANTGELFF
TRBD1,15,TRBJ2-5,-,TRBV6-5,TGTGCCAGCAGTTTTGACAGGGGGCGCTGGGAGACCCAGTACTTC,CASSFDRGRWETQYF
TRBD1,14,TRBJ1-5,-,TRBV3-1/TRBV3-2,TGTGCCAGCAGCGCTACAGGGGGCAGTCAGCCCCAGCATTTT,CASSATGGSQPQHF
-,17,TRBJ2-6,-,TRBV28,TGTGCCAGCAGTTTATTCACGTCGGTCTCTGGGGCCAACGTCCTGACTTTC,CASSLFTSVSGANVLTF
TRBD2,14,TRBJ2-2,-,TRBV19,TGTGCCAGTACGGCTAGCGGGGGGTTCGGGGAGCTGTTTTTT,CASTASGGFGELFF
TRBD1,15,TRBJ2-7,-,TRBV28,TGTGCCAGCAGTTTGGTGGGGACAGGGACCTACGAGCAGTACTTC,CASSLVGTGTYEQYF
-,14,TRBJ1-2,-,TRBV6-5,TGTGCCAGCAGTTACCCTCCCGAGGCATATGGCTACACCTTC,CASSYPPEAYGYTF
-,14,TRBJ2-5,-,TRBV9,TGTGCCAGCAGCGTAGGGTCCAGCCAAGAGACCCAGTACTTC,CASSVGSSQETQYF
-,14,TRBJ2-5,once,TRBV5-1,TGCGCCAGCAGCTCACAGGGATGGGGAGAGACCCAGTACTTC,CASSSQGWGETQYF
TRBD1,16,TRBJ2-7,-,TRBV19,TGTGCCAGTAGGACGCAGCACGGACAGGAGACCTACGAGCAGTACTTC,CASRTQHGQETYEQYF
TRBD1,14,TRBJ2-1,few,TRBV30,TGTGCCTGCGAGATGGACAGGGGAAGAAATGAGCAGTTCTTC,CACEMDRGRNEQFF
TRBD2,16,TRBJ2-3,-,TRBV3-1/TRBV3-2,TGTGCCAGCAGCAACACCGGGACTACAGGCACAGATACGCAGTATTTT,CASSNTGTTGTDTQYF
TRBD1,14,TRBJ1-2,-,TRBV29-1,TGCAGCGCAGGGCACAGGGGAAGGGACTATGGCTACACCTTC,CSAGHRGRDYGYTF
-,14,TRBJ2-5,-,TRBV2,TGTGCCAGCAGTGAATTAGTACAGGGTCAGACCCAGTACTTC,CASSELVQGQTQYF
TRBD1,14,TRBJ2-7,-,TRBV3-1/TRBV3-2,TGTGCCAGCAGCCAAGGACAGGGGGACGTCGAGCAGTACTTC,CASSQGQGDVEQYF
TRBD1,19,TRBJ1-6,-,TRBV30,TGTGCCTGGAGTGTCCCGGGACAGTTTTATAGCTCCTATAATTCACCCCTCCACTTT,CAWSVPGQFYSSYNSPLHF
-,14,TRBJ2-7,once,TRBV3-1/TRBV3-2,TGTGCCAGCAGCCCAGGGGGGAGCTCCTACGAGCAGTACTTC,CASSPGGSSYEQYF
-,14,TRBJ2-4,-,TRBV6-1,TGTGCCAGCAGTGAAGCGGGCTGGCAAAACATTCAGTACTTC,CASSEAGWQNIQYF
-,16,TRBJ2-5,-,TRBV4-1,TGCGCCAGCAGCCATGAGTACGACAGGATTCAAGAGACCCAGTACTTC,CASSHEYDRIQETQYF